This T cell receptor beta chain was identified in a study of T cell responses to AZD1222 COVID-19 vaccine. Repertoires were generated with immunoSEQ multiplex PCR, while TCRdb's copy carries only in-frame clones and drops some. The sample yields 35,000 to 45,000 clones, around three quarters seen once. The V gene lost 0 bases and the J gene lost 5 bases, with 10 bases spanning the gap. CDR1 MNHEY and CDR2 SVGAGI come from the germline V gene. This CDR3 spans 14 amino acids. This clonotype was obtained from an adult in good health. This sample comprised peripheral blood, obtained on day 0 of AZD1222 vaccination. The V and J genes are TRBV6-5 and TRBJ1-1, with no clear D. The DNA of the CDR3 is TGTGCCAGCAGTTACTCGATAGGCGGTACTGAAGCTTTCTTT. Translating gives CASSYSIGGTEAFF.